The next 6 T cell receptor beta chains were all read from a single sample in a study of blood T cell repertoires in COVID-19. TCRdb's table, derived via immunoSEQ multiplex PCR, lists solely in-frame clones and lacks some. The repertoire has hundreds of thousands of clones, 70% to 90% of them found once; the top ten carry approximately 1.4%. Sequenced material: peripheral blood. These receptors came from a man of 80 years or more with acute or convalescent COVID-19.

Here the CDR3 DNA reads TGTGCCAGCAGCTTCCCGGACAGCCGCAATGAGCAGTTCTTC. Its protein is CASSFPDSRNEQFF. V usage is TRBV7-8 and J usage is TRBJ2-1; D might be TRBD1 (6 bases). Trimming took 3 bases from V and 6 from J, leaving 12 bases between them. The length of the CDR3 is 14 residues. From germline, CDR1 is SGHVS and CDR2 FQNEAQ.

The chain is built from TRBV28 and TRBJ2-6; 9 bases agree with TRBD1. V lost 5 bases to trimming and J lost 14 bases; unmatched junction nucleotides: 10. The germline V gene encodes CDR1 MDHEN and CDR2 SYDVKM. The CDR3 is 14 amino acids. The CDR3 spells CASSPPTGGSILTF. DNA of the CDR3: TGTGCCAGCAGTCCCCCGACAGGGGGAAGCATCCTGACTTTC. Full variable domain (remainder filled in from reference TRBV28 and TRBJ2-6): DVKVTQSSRYLVKRTGEKVFLECVQDMDHENMFWYRQDPGLGLRLIYFSYDVKMKEKGDIPEGYSVSREKKERFSLILESASTNQTSMYLCASSPPTGGSILTFGAGSRLTVL.

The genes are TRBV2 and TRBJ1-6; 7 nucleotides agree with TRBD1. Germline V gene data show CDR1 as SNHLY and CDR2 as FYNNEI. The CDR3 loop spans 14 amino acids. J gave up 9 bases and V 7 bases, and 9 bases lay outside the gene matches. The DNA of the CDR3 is TGTGCCAGCAAGTATGGGACAGAGGCTTCACCCCTCCACTTT. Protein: CASKYGTEASPLHF.

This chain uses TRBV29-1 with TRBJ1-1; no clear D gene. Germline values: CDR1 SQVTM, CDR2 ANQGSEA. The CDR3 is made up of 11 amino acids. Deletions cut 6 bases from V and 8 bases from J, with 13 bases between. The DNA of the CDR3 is TGCAGCGTGGTTTATAATCGGGAAGCTTTCTTT. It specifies CSVVYNREAFF. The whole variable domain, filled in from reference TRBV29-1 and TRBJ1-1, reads SAVISQKPSRDICQRGTSLTIQCQVDSQVTMMFWYRQQPGQSLTLIATANQGSEATYESGFVIDKFPISRPNLTFSTLTVSNMSPEDSSIYLCSVVYNREAFFGQGTRLTVV.

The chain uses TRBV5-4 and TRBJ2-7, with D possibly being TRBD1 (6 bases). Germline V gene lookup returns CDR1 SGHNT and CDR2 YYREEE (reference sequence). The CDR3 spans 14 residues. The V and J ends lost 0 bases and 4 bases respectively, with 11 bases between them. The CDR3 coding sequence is TGTGCCAGCAGCTTGGGAGTACAGGGTTACGAGCAGTACTTC. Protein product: CASSLGVQGYEQYF.

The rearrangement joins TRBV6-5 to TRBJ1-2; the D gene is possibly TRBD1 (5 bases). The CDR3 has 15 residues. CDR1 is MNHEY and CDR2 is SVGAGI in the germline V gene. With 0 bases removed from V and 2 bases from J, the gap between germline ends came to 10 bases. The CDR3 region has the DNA TGTGCCAGCAGTTACTCCGGGGGGAACAACTATGGCTACACCTTC. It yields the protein CASSYSGGNNYGYTF.